This TCR beta chain was sequenced during a study of shared clonotypes between healthy human individuals. Method: immunoSEQ multiplex PCR; TCRdb's copy keeps in-frame clones and lacks some. The repertoire holds roughly 2.6 million clones, with around 94% as singletons. Trimming pared 2 bases from V and 1 base from J, leaving 18 bases between. Germline V gene sequence: CDR1 MDHEN, CDR2 SYDVKM. There are 17 residues in the CDR3. This TCR was recovered from a man younger than 35 in good health. V gene TRBV28 combines with J gene TRBJ2-7; a weak D match, TRBD1 (5 bases). The sample taken for sequencing was naive CD4+ T cells sorted from blood. Subset in this sample: CD45RA+ positively selected. The CDR3 DNA reads TGTGCCAGCAGTTTAAGCAGGGCTTTTGATGGGTCCTACGAGCAGTACTTC. Its translation: CASSLSRAFDGSYEQYF.